The clone carrying this T cell receptor beta chain was counted a few times. Its target is unknown. This CDR3 contains 13 residues. Deletions cut 3 bases from V and 6 bases from J, with 9 bases between. Assay: immunoSEQ multiplex PCR; the TCRdb copy retains only in-frame clones and omits some. The table records approximately 100,000 clones, around nine tenths of them present only once. The sample belongs to a study of T cell responses to AZD1222 COVID-19 vaccine. General study points: Mapped onto spike, vaccine-associated CD4 TCRs spanned it and were dominant at 160-218 and 743-854.

This receptor was identified in an adult in good health. Sample: peripheral blood, taken on day 0 of AZD1222 vaccination. The chain couples TRBV12-3 or TRBV12-4 to TRBJ1-5, with D hard to call. The CDR3 protein is CASSLLGAQPQHF. The DNA of the CDR3 is TGTGCCAGCAGTTTGCTGGGCGCTCAGCCCCAGCATTTT.